The entry below describes one T cell receptor (beta chain). Its antigen is unknown. The sample originates from a study of radiation and T cells in renal cell carcinoma. Study details: Nephrectomy followed 15 Gy stereotactic body radiation by 4 weeks. General study results and limits: In blood, top tumor clones expanded by 2 weeks, shrinking by 4.

Using immunoSEQ multiplex PCR, the repertoire was profiled, and TCRdb retains in-frame clones only, with some absent. The sample carries roughly 130,000 clones, about 88% recorded once. This CDR3 has 15 residues. CDR1 and CDR2 from the germline V gene are SNHLY and FYNNEI. The germline V and J ends were trimmed by 2 bases and 6 bases, with 13 bases remaining between them. Time point in this sample: baseline pretreatment blood. Treatment noted: 15 Gy SBRT to primary tumor, nephrectomy 4 weeks later. The clonotype originates from a woman in her forties or fifties with renal cell carcinoma. The chain couples TRBV2 to TRBJ1-4, with a possible D match to TRBD1 (5 bases). This specimen was blood, taken from a patient whose treatment included radiotherapy and nephrectomy. Written as DNA, the CDR3 is TGTGCCAGCAGTGAAAAAGGGACGGTATATGAAAAACTGTTTTTT. Amino acids: CASSEKGTVYEKLFF.